Listed below are T cell receptor beta chains from one sample, sequenced in a study of Ad26.COV2.S vaccination and SARS-CoV-2 variants. Profiling relied on immunoSEQ multiplex PCR, and the TCRdb table lists in-frame clones only, not all of them. The sample consists of a few hundred thousand clones, around 82% of them appearing once. The sample consisted of peripheral blood, taken in a trial of Ad26.COV2.S vaccine versus placebo. The origin of the receptors is a person aged 18-65 years who received the Ad26.COV2.S COVID-19 vaccine or a placebo. CDR3s include the opening cysteine and the closing phenylalanine or tryptophan. D genes are given only for firm matches.

d_call	v_call	j_call	cdr3_aa
TRBD2	TRBV5-6	TRBJ2-1	CASSLISGTSSYNEQFF
TRBD2	TRBV7-2	TRBJ2-7	CASSLGGLAGVGSYEQYF
TRBD1	TRBV7-2	TRBJ1-6	CASSLGAATGNNSPLHF
TRBD2	TRBV4-3	TRBJ2-1	CASSQDSLAGSSYNEQFF
-	TRBV30	TRBJ2-7	CAWSPRVSGQPEQYF
TRBD2	TRBV30	TRBJ2-3	CAWSVGTSGSADTQYF
-	TRBV7-6	TRBJ2-7	CASSLDPGPYYEQYF
-	TRBV29-1	TRBJ2-7	CSVEGAGYEQYF
TRBD2	TRBV6-6	TRBJ2-5	CASGLTSRQETQYF
TRBD1	TRBV11-2	TRBJ1-6	CASSSWDRKDIKNSPLHF
TRBD1	TRBV7-9	TRBJ2-3	CASSDRGTDTQYF
-	TRBV9	TRBJ2-7	CASSDRVGAEQYF
TRBD1	TRBV19	TRBJ2-3	CASSHRGFDTDTQYF
-	TRBV7-2	TRBJ2-3	CASSPNLNWRDLGYF
-	TRBV6-5	TRBJ1-3	CASSRLGGNTIYF
-	TRBV6-5	TRBJ2-5	CASRWGGTQYF
-	TRBV7-2	TRBJ1-5	CASSLSRGSNQPQHF
TRBD2	TRBV5-6	TRBJ2-7	CASSFRGGVEQYF
-	TRBV4-2	TRBJ1-1	CASSQDLNTEAFF
-	TRBV7-9	TRBJ1-6	CASSLPNSPLHF
-	TRBV7-2	TRBJ2-1	CASSPHGTRDEQFF
TRBD2	TRBV4-1	TRBJ2-5	CASSGTGLYETQYF
-	TRBV5-8	TRBJ2-3	CASSPSGIGSSTDTQYF
TRBD1	TRBV19	TRBJ1-4	CASRTGLGEKLFF
-	TRBV2	TRBJ2-2	CASEFGTGELFF
-	TRBV19	TRBJ2-4	CASGLGLAGRKNIQYF
-	TRBV27	TRBJ1-6	CASSFGGSSYNSPLHF
-	TRBV5-4	TRBJ2-3	CASTVPGWGDTQYF
-	TRBV7-9	TRBJ2-1	CASSLISGGNNEQFF
-	TRBV18	TRBJ1-1	CASSPIWVNTEAFF
TRBD1	TRBV2	TRBJ2-7	CASSEGTGVAEQYF
-	TRBV10-3	TRBJ2-3	CAISELGGTDTQYF
-	TRBV7-9	TRBJ2-7	CASSASGYEQYF
-	TRBV29-1	TRBJ2-7	CSVGIASYEQYF
-	TRBV30	TRBJ2-2	CAWRVGGAGELFF
-	TRBV27	TRBJ1-6	CASPLAGQNSPLHF
-	TRBV11-3	TRBJ2-1	CASSPEDLGEQFF
-	TRBV5-1	TRBJ2-7	CASSLGPSYLAEQYF
-	TRBV2	TRBJ2-3	CASSDIGGVGDTQYF
TRBD1	TRBV7-3	TRBJ1-2	CASSLDREGYGYTF
TRBD1	TRBV11-3	TRBJ2-7	CASSFGQDAYEQYF
-	TRBV3-1/TRBV3-2	TRBJ1-5	CASSQDPDGQPQHF
-	TRBV5-1	TRBJ1-6	CASSWGLRGNSPLHF
-	TRBV7-9	TRBJ2-2	CASSPVAGEAGELFF
-	TRBV12-3/TRBV12-4	TRBJ1-1	CASSPISLEAFF
-	TRBV4-1	TRBJ1-5	CASSQDENSNQPQHF
-	TRBV19	TRBJ2-1	CASSMGTYYYNEQFF
TRBD1	TRBV18	TRBJ1-5	CASSPLGRQGGQPQHF
-	TRBV4-2	TRBJ1-4	CASSQDQTTNEKLFF
TRBD1	TRBV27	TRBJ1-5	CASSLTHYGTGVGQPQHF
-	TRBV6-2/TRBV6-3	TRBJ2-7	CASSYSTNEQYF
TRBD1	TRBV29-1	TRBJ2-2	CSVGGTGYTGELFF
-	TRBV5-1	TRBJ2-1	CASSPRWAGPTPTDEQFF
TRBD2	TRBV27	TRBJ2-5	CASSPTSAQETQYF
TRBD2	TRBV7-2	TRBJ2-7	CASSLDGGVYEQYF